Listed below are T cell receptor beta chains from one sample, sequenced in a study of T cell responses to AZD1222 COVID-19 vaccine. The data were produced by immunoSEQ multiplex PCR, yet TCRdb's version contains in-frame clones alone and is incomplete. The sample records about 130,000 clones, 90% being singletons. This sample comprised peripheral blood, obtained on day 0 of AZD1222 vaccination. These receptors all come from an adult in good health. CDR3s include the opening cysteine and the closing phenylalanine or tryptophan. The order of the fields is clone size, D gene, V gene, J gene, CDR3 DNA, CDR3 protein. The D gene is left open where the match is weak. Expanded clones get a size class; other rows say once, few or many, or leave the size out.

clone_size: NA
d_call: NA
v_call: TRBV15
j_call: TRBJ1-1
cdr3_nt: TGTGCCACCAGCTACCCCGGGGAGGGAGTGAACACTGAAGCTTTCTTT
cdr3_aa: CATSYPGEGVNTEAFF

clone_size: NA
d_call: TRBD1
v_call: TRBV28
j_call: TRBJ2-7
cdr3_nt: TGTGCCAGCAGCTTGGACAGGGTATCCTACGAGCAGTACTTC
cdr3_aa: CASSLDRVSYEQYF

clone_size: NA
d_call: TRBD1
v_call: TRBV7-3
j_call: TRBJ2-2
cdr3_nt: TGTGCCAGCAGCCTACAGGGGAGTAACACCGGGGAGCTGTTTTTT
cdr3_aa: CASSLQGSNTGELFF

clone_size: NA
d_call: TRBD1
v_call: TRBV28
j_call: TRBJ2-7
cdr3_nt: TGTGCCAGCAGTTTACCACAGGGGGCCTCCTACGAGCAGTACTTC
cdr3_aa: CASSLPQGASYEQYF

clone_size: once
d_call: NA
v_call: TRBV20-1
j_call: TRBJ1-1
cdr3_nt: TGCAGTGCTAGTCACGGGAACTCTGAAGCTTTCTTT
cdr3_aa: CSASHGNSEAFF

clone_size: NA
d_call: TRBD1
v_call: TRBV14
j_call: TRBJ2-3
cdr3_nt: TGTGCCAGCAGCCCTCGGACAGGGGTCGATACGCAGTATTTT
cdr3_aa: CASSPRTGVDTQYF

clone_size: NA
d_call: NA
v_call: TRBV19
j_call: TRBJ2-5
cdr3_nt: TGTGCCAGCCTCGGGACTCCCCGAGGGGAGACCCAGTACTTC
cdr3_aa: CASLGTPRGETQYF

clone_size: NA
d_call: NA
v_call: TRBV28
j_call: TRBJ1-1
cdr3_nt: TGTGCCAGCAGTTTACGCCCCGGCAGGGCTAGAAACACTGAAGCTTTCTTT
cdr3_aa: CASSLRPGRARNTEAFF

clone_size: once
d_call: NA
v_call: TRBV19
j_call: TRBJ2-1
cdr3_nt: TGTGCCAGTAGTCCTGACAGATCGAATGAGCAGTTCTTC
cdr3_aa: CASSPDRSNEQFF

clone_size: NA
d_call: NA
v_call: TRBV14
j_call: TRBJ2-7
cdr3_nt: TGTGCCAGCAGCCGGAACGGGGCGGCCTACGAGCAGTACTTC
cdr3_aa: CASSRNGAAYEQYF

clone_size: NA
d_call: TRBD1
v_call: TRBV9
j_call: TRBJ2-7
cdr3_nt: TGTGCCAGCAGCTATGGGACAGGCCCGAGGGAGCAGTACTTC
cdr3_aa: CASSYGTGPREQYF

clone_size: NA
d_call: TRBD1
v_call: TRBV2
j_call: TRBJ1-2
cdr3_nt: TGTGCCAGCAGTTCGAACCAGGGGGCGTATGGCTACACCTTC
cdr3_aa: CASSSNQGAYGYTF

clone_size: NA
d_call: NA
v_call: TRBV2
j_call: TRBJ2-5
cdr3_nt: TGTGCCAGCAGTGAGCTACCTGGGGAGACCCAGTACTTC
cdr3_aa: CASSELPGETQYF

clone_size: NA
d_call: NA
v_call: TRBV5-6
j_call: TRBJ1-4
cdr3_nt: TGTGCCAGCAGCCCACGACGATGGGGGCGGGTTCGGGAAAAACTGTTTTTT
cdr3_aa: CASSPRRWGRVREKLFF

clone_size: NA
d_call: TRBD2
v_call: TRBV20-1
j_call: TRBJ2-3
cdr3_nt: TGCAGTGCTAGTGCTAGCGGGGGGGCCTCGAATACGCAGTATTTT
cdr3_aa: CSASASGGASNTQYF

clone_size: NA
d_call: NA
v_call: TRBV7-2
j_call: TRBJ1-6
cdr3_nt: TGTGCCAGCCGCCGGGACGCAGGAGATTCACCCCTCCACTTT
cdr3_aa: CASRRDAGDSPLHF

clone_size: NA
d_call: TRBD1
v_call: TRBV6-2/TRBV6-3
j_call: TRBJ1-5
cdr3_nt: TGTGCCAGCAGTTTTACGGGACAGGGTCTTGGCAGCAATCAGCCCCAGCATTTT
cdr3_aa: CASSFTGQGLGSNQPQHF

clone_size: NA
d_call: NA
v_call: TRBV11-1
j_call: TRBJ2-5
cdr3_nt: TGTGCCAGCAGCTCTTTCGGGTACCAAGAGACCCAGTACTTC
cdr3_aa: CASSSFGYQETQYF

clone_size: NA
d_call: NA
v_call: TRBV6-2/TRBV6-3
j_call: TRBJ2-1
cdr3_nt: TGTGCCAGCAGTTACGGGCGGGGACCCTCCTACAATGAGCAGTTCTTC
cdr3_aa: CASSYGRGPSYNEQFF

clone_size: NA
d_call: TRBD1
v_call: TRBV9
j_call: TRBJ1-2
cdr3_nt: TGTGCCAGCAGCCCCCAGGACAGGGGACTTGGGGGCTACACCTTC
cdr3_aa: CASSPQDRGLGGYTF

clone_size: NA
d_call: NA
v_call: TRBV5-4
j_call: TRBJ1-2
cdr3_nt: TGTGCCAGCAGCTTGACCGGGAGGGAGTATGGCTACACCTTC
cdr3_aa: CASSLTGREYGYTF

clone_size: NA
d_call: TRBD2
v_call: TRBV5-4
j_call: TRBJ2-3
cdr3_nt: TGTGCCAGCAGCTTTGGTAGCGGGGGGGCCGCGGATACGCAGTATTTT
cdr3_aa: CASSFGSGGAADTQYF

clone_size: NA
d_call: NA
v_call: TRBV28
j_call: TRBJ1-5
cdr3_nt: TGTGCCAGCAGCGAAAGGGGCAATCAGCCCCAGCATTTT
cdr3_aa: CASSERGNQPQHF

clone_size: NA
d_call: TRBD1
v_call: TRBV2
j_call: TRBJ2-7
cdr3_nt: TGTGCCAGCAGAGACCGGGACAGGGCCCAAGAGCAGTACTTC
cdr3_aa: CASRDRDRAQEQYF

clone_size: NA
d_call: NA
v_call: TRBV6-5
j_call: TRBJ2-2
cdr3_nt: TGTGCCAGCCAGAGCGGGACAGGAGACACCGGGGAGCTGTTTTTT
cdr3_aa: CASQSGTGDTGELFF

clone_size: NA
d_call: NA
v_call: TRBV11-2
j_call: TRBJ1-1
cdr3_nt: TGTGCCAGCAGCTTAGATTTGGGGGCGGACACTGAAGCTTTCTTT
cdr3_aa: CASSLDLGADTEAFF

clone_size: NA
d_call: TRBD2
v_call: TRBV19
j_call: TRBJ2-5
cdr3_nt: TGTGCCAGTAGTATCTCTAGCGGGGTACAAGAGACCCAGTACTTC
cdr3_aa: CASSISSGVQETQYF

clone_size: NA
d_call: TRBD1
v_call: TRBV15
j_call: TRBJ1-1
cdr3_nt: TGTGCCACCAGCAGAGCCCGGGGACAGGCGCCCACTGAAGCTTTCTTT
cdr3_aa: CATSRARGQAPTEAFF

clone_size: NA
d_call: NA
v_call: TRBV30
j_call: TRBJ1-1
cdr3_nt: TGTGCCTGGAGTGTTGCGGGGACTGCCGGGAACACTGAAGCTTTCTTT
cdr3_aa: CAWSVAGTAGNTEAFF

clone_size: NA
d_call: NA
v_call: TRBV30
j_call: TRBJ1-1
cdr3_nt: TGTGCCTGGAGTCGAGGGCGCGGGACTGAAGCTTTCTTT
cdr3_aa: CAWSRGRGTEAFF

clone_size: NA
d_call: TRBD2
v_call: TRBV10-2
j_call: TRBJ2-1
cdr3_nt: TGCGCCAGCAGTGATTCTAGCGGGGGGCCCACCGCCAAGGAGCAGTTCTTC
cdr3_aa: CASSDSSGGPTAKEQFF

clone_size: NA
d_call: NA
v_call: TRBV2
j_call: TRBJ2-7
cdr3_nt: TGTGCCAGCAGTGCAGAGCGGGCCTACGAGCAGTACTTC
cdr3_aa: CASSAERAYEQYF

clone_size: NA
d_call: NA
v_call: TRBV5-5
j_call: TRBJ2-7
cdr3_nt: TGTGCCAGCAGCTCTGGGGTCCACGAGCAGTACTTC
cdr3_aa: CASSSGVHEQYF

clone_size: NA
d_call: NA
v_call: TRBV9
j_call: TRBJ2-7
cdr3_nt: TGTGCCAGCAGCCCCCCCGCGGGCTCCTACGAGCAGTACTTC
cdr3_aa: CASSPPAGSYEQYF

clone_size: few
d_call: NA
v_call: TRBV24-1
j_call: TRBJ2-1
cdr3_nt: TGTGCCACCAGTCTTTCCCGGGGACACTACAATGAGCAGTTCTTC
cdr3_aa: CATSLSRGHYNEQFF

clone_size: NA
d_call: NA
v_call: TRBV10-2
j_call: TRBJ1-1
cdr3_nt: TGCGCCAGCACCCAGATCACAGGTTCGGGGAACACTGAAGCTTTCTTT
cdr3_aa: CASTQITGSGNTEAFF

clone_size: NA
d_call: NA
v_call: TRBV3-1/TRBV3-2
j_call: TRBJ2-7
cdr3_nt: TGTGCCAGCAGCCGACGGTACGAGCAGTACTTC
cdr3_aa: CASSRRYEQYF

clone_size: NA
d_call: NA
v_call: TRBV27
j_call: TRBJ1-6
cdr3_nt: TGTGCCAGCAGTCCGGCCCCGGGCCACAGAGGTAATTCACCCCTCCACTTT
cdr3_aa: CASSPAPGHRGNSPLHF

clone_size: NA
d_call: NA
v_call: TRBV5-5
j_call: TRBJ2-1
cdr3_nt: TGTGCCAGCAGCTTGCTAGGGGGAGAGCAGTTCTTC
cdr3_aa: CASSLLGGEQFF

clone_size: NA
d_call: NA
v_call: TRBV2
j_call: TRBJ1-1
cdr3_nt: TGTGCCAGCAGTCCTCACCTGAACACTGAAGCTTTCTTT
cdr3_aa: CASSPHLNTEAFF

clone_size: once
d_call: TRBD2
v_call: TRBV10-1
j_call: TRBJ2-1
cdr3_nt: TGCGCCAGCAGTGATACTAGCGACTCCTACAATGAGCAGTTCTTC
cdr3_aa: CASSDTSDSYNEQFF

clone_size: once
d_call: NA
v_call: TRBV3-1/TRBV3-2
j_call: TRBJ1-1
cdr3_nt: TGTGCCAGCAGCCACCGAGGAGTTAACACTGAAGCTTTCTTT
cdr3_aa: CASSHRGVNTEAFF